This T cell receptor (beta chain) came from a study of blood T cell repertoires in COVID-19 (dated by TCRdb to 2018 to 2021). With respect to the entire study: Samples covering the acute and convalescent phases of COVID-19 were provided by collaborators in the United States, Italy and Spain. The material from the prospective study consisted of cDNA or gDNA derived from T cells, B-cell-depleted T cells, or PBMCs. Deeply sampled blood TCRbeta repertoires from subjects exposed to, actively infected with, or recovered from COVID-19 were included in the dataset. The repertoires were made available in a free public database intended to serve as a resource for research on the immune response to SARS-CoV-2. The samples were drawn from the first 160 participants of the ongoing ImmuneRACE study and from 950 to 1,500 subjects provided by 6 global collaborators. A de-identified subject ID, COVID-19 status, age in years and sex were almost always included in the sample metadata. Where HLA class I and class II types were available, the types were taken from metadata supplied by the sample provider, not from assay-based typing.

V is cut back by 5 bases and J by 2 bases, with 3 bases in the junction unmatched. Reading from cysteine to phenylalanine, the CDR3 counts 14 amino acids. The sequence is cut down to CDR3 DNA, 42 bases in frame from base 1. The germline V gene specifies MNHEY as CDR1 and SVGAGI as CDR2. As concerns this clone: The antigen it recognizes is unknown. The sample holds no much larger clone one base away, and base qualities are not on file. Within the sample, other DNA sequences also encode this same CDR3.

The full study reports these points: Clinical and demographic metadata were provided uncurated, with the amount varying by source and participant.

TCRbeta CDR3 regions were amplified from genomic DNA by means of the immunoSEQ Assay, a bias-controlled multiplex PCR. Under the source paper's analysis protocol: Nucleated cell counts per sample were estimated from amplification of reference gene primers within the assay. Sequence reads were collapsed and filtered to measure the absolute abundance of every unique TCRbeta CDR3 rearrangement. For each sample, productive Simpson clonality was calculated as the square root of Simpson's diversity index over productive rearrangements. TCRdb mirrors the immuneACCESS table, restricted to in-frame sequences. Some clones are absent from its copies; in checked studies, under half trace to an unresolved V gene, and the reason for the others is unknown. V, J and clone size are those of that table, while D and trimming were read from the DNA. This sample gives over 450,000 clones in total; 89% of them show up just once. The top ten constitute roughly 0.84% of the sample.

One collaborating source in Seattle enrolled patients during active infection and followed them longitudinally through the course of disease. The collaborating institutions used their own protocols to collect whole blood in K2EDTA tubes. For TCRbeta analysis, collaborators shipped samples in one of three forms: frozen whole blood, isolated PBMCs, or DNA extracted from either of those sample types. The receptor was isolated from a young man with COVID-19, enrolled during active disease. The chain was built from TRBV6-5 and TRBJ1-2, with 9 bases matching TRBD1. Input material: peripheral blood. The CDR3 protein is CASSIGQGNYGYTF. The nucleotide sequence is TGTGCCAGCAGTATCGGACAGGGGAACTATGGCTACACCTTC.